A single sample gave rise to the 10 T cell receptor beta chains below, sequenced in a study of CD8+CD57+ T cells in acquired aplastic anemia. Sequenced patients had shown CD8+CD57+ cell expansion by flow cytometry. The template used for profiling TCR beta VDJ and CDR3 was genomic DNA. TCRdb analysed the reads with MiXCR anew, one entry per CDR3 protein. The repertoire includes about 150,000 distinct CDR3 sequences, around half of them detected once, and approximately 12% sits in the top ten. The sequencing sample was made of sorted CD4+, CD8+, or CD8+CD57+ T cells (not recorded which) from PBMCs. These receptor sequences come from a human donor with aplastic anemia.

This clonotype came up many times. V is TRBV5-6 and J is TRBJ2-1; D unclear. Per germline, CDR1 SGHDT and CDR2 YYEEEE. This CDR3 has 14 residues. V was trimmed by 0 bases and J by 3 bases, leaving 7 bases between them. The CDR3 region is CASSLVQLYNEQFF. The CDR3 DNA reads TGTGCCAGCAGCTTGGTTCAGCTCTACAATGAGCAGTTCTTC.

This CDR3 reads CASSIPGLGEQYF. CDR3 nucleotides: TGTGCCAGTAGTATTCCGGGGCTGGGAGAGCAGTACTTC. V and J are TRBV19 and TRBJ2-7; D may correspond to TRBD1 or TRBD2 (5 bases each). Looked up from germline, CDR1 is LNHDA and CDR2 is SQIVND (reference sequence). V was shortened by 3 bases and J by 7 bases, with 13 bases between the two germline ends. CDR3 length equals 13 residues.

This clonotype was seen a handful of times. The chain has TRBV19 and TRBJ1-1; 8 nucleotides agree with TRBD1. This CDR3 is 13 amino acids long. Losses at the gene ends were 8 bases for V and 1 base for J; bases not matched to a gene: 3. The germline V gene has CDR1 LNHDA and CDR2 SQIVND (reference sequence). The CDR3 DNA follows: TGTGCCAGTGCCGGGACAGGGAACACTGAAGCTTTCTTT. Encoded protein: CASAGTGNTEAFF.

Many counts were recorded for this clonotype. The chain links TRBV12-3 or TRBV12-4 to TRBJ1-2; 8 bases fit TRBD1. The CDR3 is made up of 18 amino acids. V was clipped by 1 base and J by 1 base; unmatched bases: 11. In DNA, the CDR3 is TGTGCCAGCAGTTTAGGGTTGGGACAGGCAGAGTATAACTATGGCTACACCTTC. It yields the protein CASSLGLGQAEYNYGYTF.

Points on this clonotype: An end of the junction differs from the germline gene, which may be a read error. The CDR3 region is CASSVGGGDTDTPYF. The CDR3 region has the DNA TGTGCCAGCAGTGTTGGGGGGGGCGACACAGATACGCCGTATTTT. This chain connects TRBV11-2 to TRBJ2-3, with D tentatively TRBD2 (7 bases). The CDR3 is made up of 15 amino acids. The germline gives CDR1 SGHAT, CDR2 FQNNGV.

The V gene is TRBV27, the J gene TRBJ1-2, with 9 bases matching TRBD1. V lost 6 bases, J lost 5 bases, and 10 bases stayed unmatched. CDR1 is MNHEY and CDR2 is SMNVEV in the germline V gene (reference sequence). The CDR3 runs 15 residues. The CDR3 spells CASSQTPGTGYGYTF. The CDR3 region has the DNA TGTGCCAGCAGCCAAACTCCGGGGACAGGGTATGGCTACACCTTC.

With regard to this clonotype: A read error may explain this, as a much larger clone is one base away. The chain links TRBV4-1 to TRBJ1-1; TRBD1 might be the D (6 bases). CDR3 length equals 13 residues. The V gene's germline CDR1 is MGHRA and CDR2 YSYEKL. CDR3 in amino acids: CASSQGGDTEALF. Here the CDR3 DNA reads TGCGCCAGCAGCCAGGGGGGGGACACTGAAGCTCTCTTT.

The chain carries TRBV7-9 and TRBJ2-7; TRBD2 matches at 7 bases. The germline V gene encodes CDR1 SEHNR and CDR2 FQNEAQ (reference sequence). CDR3 length equals 15 residues. The trim removed 5 bases at V and 2 bases at J, leaving 9 bases unmatched. CDR3 region: CASSPRLARTYEQYF. CDR3 sequence (DNA): TGTGCCAGCAGCCCCCGACTAGCCAGGACCTACGAGCAGTACTTC.

This clonotype was counted many times. CDR3 in DNA: TGTGCCAGCAGCTACCGGGGCACAGATACGCAGTATTTT. Translating gives CASSYRGTDTQYF. This rearrangement joins TRBV7-9 to TRBJ2-3; D not resolved. The CDR3 contains 13 residues. The V end was cut by 4 bases, the J end by 1 base, with 6 bases between. The germline gives CDR1 SEHNR, CDR2 FQNEAQ (reference sequence). The whole variable domain, remainder taken from reference TRBV7-9 and TRBJ2-3, is DTGVSQNPRHKITKRGQNVTFRCDPISEHNRLYWYRQTLGQGPEFLTYFQNEAQLEKSRLLSDRFSAERPKGSFSTLEIQRTEQGDSAMYLCASSYRGTDTQYFGPGTRLTVL.

At least ten counts were recorded for this clonotype. The rearrangement joins TRBV7-2 to TRBJ2-7; D is possibly TRBD2 (5 bases). Trimming cost V 5 bases and J 3 bases, with 8 bases left between them. This CDR3 has 12 residues. Germline CDR1 is SGHTA and CDR2 is FQGNSA. The CDR3 loop reads CASSPSGYEQYF. The CDR3 DNA sequence: TGTGCCAGCAGCCCCAGCGGCTACGAGCAGTACTTC.